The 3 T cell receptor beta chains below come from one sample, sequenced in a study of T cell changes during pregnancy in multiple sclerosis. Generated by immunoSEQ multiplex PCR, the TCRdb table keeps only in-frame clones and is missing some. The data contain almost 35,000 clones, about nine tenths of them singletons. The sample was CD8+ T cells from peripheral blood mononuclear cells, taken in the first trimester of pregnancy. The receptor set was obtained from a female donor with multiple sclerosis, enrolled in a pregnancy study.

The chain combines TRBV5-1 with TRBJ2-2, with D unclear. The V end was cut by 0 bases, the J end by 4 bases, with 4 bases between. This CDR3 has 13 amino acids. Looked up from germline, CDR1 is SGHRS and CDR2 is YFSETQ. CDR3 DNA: TGCGCCAGCAGCTTGGCCGGCACCGGGGAGCTGTTTTTT. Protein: CASSLAGTGELFF. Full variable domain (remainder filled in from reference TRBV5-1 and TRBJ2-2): KAGVTQTPRYLIKTRGQQVTLSCSPISGHRSVSWYQQTPGQGLQFLFEYFSETQRNKGNFPGRFSGRQFSNSRSEMNVSTLELGDSALYLCASSLAGTGELFFGEGSRLTVL.

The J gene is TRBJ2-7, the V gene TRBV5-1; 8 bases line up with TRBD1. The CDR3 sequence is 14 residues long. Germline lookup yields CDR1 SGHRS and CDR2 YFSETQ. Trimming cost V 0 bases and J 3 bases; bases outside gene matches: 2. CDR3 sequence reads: CASSLAGGVYEQYF. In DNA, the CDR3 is TGCGCCAGCAGCTTGGCAGGGGGCGTCTACGAGCAGTACTTC.

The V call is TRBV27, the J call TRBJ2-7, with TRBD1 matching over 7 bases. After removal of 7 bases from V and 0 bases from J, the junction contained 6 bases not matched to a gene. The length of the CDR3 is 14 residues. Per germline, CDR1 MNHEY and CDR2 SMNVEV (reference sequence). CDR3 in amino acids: CASKDRRNSYEQYF. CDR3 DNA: TGTGCCAGCAAGGACAGGCGAAACTCCTACGAGCAGTACTTC.